A single sample gave rise to the 27 T cell receptor beta chains below, sequenced in a study of blood T cell repertoires in COVID-19. Measured with immunoSEQ multiplex PCR; TCRdb has only the in-frame clones, and not every one. The sample lists a few hundred thousand clones, roughly 90% seen once, with over 1% in the top ten. The sequenced sample was peripheral blood. Receptors were obtained from a man aged 35 to 55 with acute or convalescent COVID-19.

This chain uses TRBV4-3 with TRBJ1-6; 8 positions match TRBD1. Germline V CDR1 and CDR2: LGHNA, YSLEER. V lost 1 base and J lost 4; bases outside the gene matches: 6. CDR3 length: 17 amino acids. CDR3 nucleotides: TGCGCCAGCAGCCAAGGGGGACAGGTCGGGTATAATTCACCCCTCCACTTT. It specifies CASSQGGQVGYNSPLHF.

This chain connects TRBV29-1 to TRBJ1-2, with 8 bases fitting TRBD1. The CDR3 length is 14 residues. Germline V lookup: CDR1 SQVTM, CDR2 ANQGSEA. The V gene end was trimmed by 6 bases and the J gene end by 6 bases; junction bases not matched to a gene: 12. CDR3 protein: CSVQTPPGGNGYTF. The DNA of the CDR3 is TGCAGCGTCCAAACCCCCCCAGGGGGCAATGGCTACACCTTC.

The V call is TRBV28, the J call TRBJ2-7; 8 nucleotides match TRBD2. V shed 6 bases, J shed 6 bases, and the junction held 4 bases outside the gene matches. The germline CDR1 and CDR2 sequences are MDHEN and SYDVKM. CDR3 size: 12 residues. The CDR3 loop is CASRAGGVEQYF. The CDR3 DNA follows: TGTGCCAGCAGGGCGGGGGGAGTCGAGCAGTACTTC.

The CDR3 DNA reads as TGTGCCAGCAGCCCCGGGACAGGGGGTAGGGAGCAGTACTTC. This translates into CASSPGTGGREQYF. The chain joins TRBV7-9 to TRBJ2-7; 11 bases line up with TRBD1. Germline CDR1 and CDR2: SEHNR and FQNEAQ (reference sequence). With 5 bases clipped from V and 7 bases from J, the junction kept 7 bases outside the gene matches. The CDR3 extends over 14 amino acids.

The chain couples TRBV24-1 to TRBJ1-6, with D unclear. Trimming cost V 12 bases and J 8 bases, with 7 bases left between them. Looked up from germline, CDR1 is KGHDR and CDR2 is SFDVKD. The CDR3 totals 10 residues. CDR3 in DNA: TGTGCCCCCGCGGATTCACCCCTCCACTTT. It yields the protein CAPADSPLHF.

This chain uses TRBV7-8 with TRBJ2-1, with TRBD2 matching 8 bases. CDR1 is SGHVS and CDR2 is FQNEAQ in the germline V gene. The length of the CDR3 is 16 residues. V lost 5 bases and J lost 6; bases outside the gene matches: 12. In DNA form, the CDR3 reads TGTGCCAGCAGCGTTAGCGGGATGGGTCGAGGCAATGAGCAGTTCTTC. Translating it yields CASSVSGMGRGNEQFF.

The chain employs TRBV2 and TRBJ2-2; the D gene is possibly TRBD2 (5 bases). Trimming cost V 9 bases and J 0 bases, with 11 bases left between them. This CDR3 has 14 amino acids. The germline CDR1 and CDR2 sequences are SNHLY and FYNNEI. CDR3 coding DNA: TGTGCCAGGGAAGCGGCCTCGAACACCGGGGAGCTGTTTTTT. Residues: CAREAASNTGELFF.

This sequence joins TRBV7-6 and TRBJ1-1; tentatively, D is TRBD1 (6 bases). CDR1 SGHVS and CDR2 FNYEAQ come from the germline V gene. This CDR3 has 12 amino acids. Trimming stripped 4 bases from V and 8 bases from J, with 11 bases between. Here the CDR3 DNA reads TGTGCCAGCAGCTGGGGGCAGAGCGAAGCTTTCTTT. Protein: CASSWGQSEAFF.

CDR3 loop: CASSSRTGRGTDTQYF. The CDR3 coding sequence is TGTGCCAGCAGCAGCAGGACAGGGAGGGGCACAGATACGCAGTATTTT. This rearrangement joins TRBV5-4 to TRBJ2-3, with D maybe TRBD1 (8 bases). There are 16 residues in the CDR3. Looked up from germline, CDR1 is SGHNT and CDR2 is YYREEE (reference sequence). Trimming took 4 bases from V and 1 from J, leaving 16 bases between them.

This clone was seen only a few times. The J gene is TRBJ2-7, the V gene TRBV28, with TRBD2 as a possible D gene (6 bases). V lost 6 bases to trimming and J lost 5 bases, with 17 bases between them. Germline lookup yields CDR1 MDHEN and CDR2 SYDVKM. The CDR3 loop spans 14 amino acids. CDR3 amino acids: CASSQEAGTHEQYF. The CDR3 DNA reads TGTGCCAGCAGCCAAGAGGCAGGGACTCACGAGCAGTACTTC.

This sequence joins TRBV7-9 and TRBJ2-6; D gene uncertain. The germline CDR1 and CDR2 sequences are SEHNR and FQNEAQ (reference sequence). Trimming removed 2 bases from V and 1 base from J, with 3 bases in between. The CDR3 spans 14 residues. CDR3 protein: CASSLYSGANVLTF. The CDR3 nucleotides read TGTGCCAGCAGCTTATATTCTGGGGCCAACGTCCTGACTTTC.

The chain employs TRBV7-9 and TRBJ2-7; possibly TRBD2 for D (5 bases). Deletions cut 3 bases from V and 2 bases from J, with 8 bases between. Germline V CDR1 and CDR2: SEHNR, FQNEAQ (reference sequence). The CDR3 runs 13 residues. As DNA, the CDR3 is TGTGCCAGCAGCTTTTTCGGGACCTACGAGCAGTACTTC. It specifies CASSFFGTYEQYF.

The chain has TRBV5-1 and TRBJ2-1; D gene ambiguous. From germline, CDR1 is SGHRS and CDR2 YFSETQ. V was shortened by 4 bases and J by 3 bases, with 11 bases between the two germline ends. CDR3 length: 14 amino acids. CDR3 sequence: CASSPLVGYNEQFF. The CDR3 DNA follows: TGCGCCAGCAGCCCTCTAGTGGGCTACAATGAGCAGTTCTTC.

The chain combines TRBV27 with TRBJ2-2, with 9 bases that match TRBD2. From germline, CDR1 is MNHEY and CDR2 SMNVEV (reference sequence). CDR3 length: 16 amino acids. Germline trimming cut 3 bases from V and 5 bases from J; bases unmatched to any gene: 7. Here the CDR3 reads CASSLLAGAGTGELFF. As DNA, the CDR3 is TGTGCCAGCAGTTTGTTAGCGGGAGCGGGGACCGGGGAGCTGTTTTTT.

The J gene is TRBJ2-1, the V gene TRBV3-1 (or the pseudogene TRBV3-2), with 13 bases fitting TRBD2. There are 16 residues in the CDR3. The trim removed 2 bases at V and 3 bases at J, leaving 1 base unmatched. In germline, CDR1 is LGHDT, CDR2 YNNKEL (reference sequence). The CDR3 DNA reads TGTGCCAGCAGCCAAAGGACTAGCGGGAGCTACAATGAGCAGTTCTTC. It encodes CASSQRTSGSYNEQFF.

In DNA, the CDR3 is TGTGCCAGCAAACCGGAGCCCCTTGGGGGGGCAGATACGCAGTATTTT. It encodes CASKPEPLGGADTQYF. The chain couples TRBV7-6 to TRBJ2-3, with TRBD2 matching over 7 bases. Germline V gene sequence: CDR1 SGHVS, CDR2 FNYEAQ. Trimming removed 7 bases from V and 4 bases from J; junction bases left unmatched: 14. This CDR3 has 16 amino acids.

This clone was counted a few times. The gene calls are TRBV20-1 and TRBJ2-7; TRBD1 is a possible D gene (6 bases). Trimming took 3 bases from V and 4 from J, leaving 13 bases between them. The CDR3 contains 13 residues. CDR1 is DFQATT and CDR2 is SNEGSKA in the germline V gene (reference sequence). In DNA form, the CDR3 reads TGCAGTGCTAGTTGGGGGCCGGGGTACGAGCAGTACTTC. Encoded protein: CSASWGPGYEQYF.

The V call is TRBV2, the J call TRBJ1-5, with D hard to call. CDR3 length: 13 amino acids. Per germline, CDR1 SNHLY and CDR2 FYNNEI. V lost 1 base, J lost 4 bases, and 5 bases lay in between. The CDR3 DNA is TGTGCCAGCAGTGAAGTTTATAATCAGCCCCAGCATTTT. This codes for CASSEVYNQPQHF.

V and J are TRBV7-9 and TRBJ1-1; D uncertain. V was pared by 0 bases and J by 10 bases, with 6 bases between. This CDR3 spans 11 amino acids. CDR1 SEHNR and CDR2 FQNEAQ come from the germline V gene (reference sequence). The DNA for the CDR3 is TGTGCCAGCAGCTTAGCGCGCGGAGCTTTCTTT. Its translation is CASSLARGAFF.

V usage is TRBV16 and J usage is TRBJ1-1; tentative D call: TRBD1 (5 bases). The CDR3 sequence is 14 residues long. Germline V gene sequence: CDR1 KGHSY, CDR2 FQNENV. V dropped 1 base and J dropped 3 bases, with 9 bases sitting between them. The CDR3 reads CASSQYGGDTEAFF. CDR3 bases: TGTGCCAGCAGCCAATACGGAGGGGACACTGAAGCTTTCTTT. The variable domain in full, with the rest retrieved from reference TRBV16 and TRBJ1-1, is GEEVAQTPKHLVRGEGQKAKLYCAPIKGHSYVFWYQQVLKNEFKFLISFQNENVFDETGMPKERFSAKCLPNSPCSLEIQATKLEDSAVYFCASSQYGGDTEAFFGQGTRLTVV.

The rearrangement links TRBV12-1 to TRBJ1-5; TRBD1 is taken as the D call from the table, unchecked against the DNA. TRBV12-1 constitutes a pseudogene. CDR3 length: 18 residues. DNA for the CDR3: TGTGCCAGCAGCTTTGATGCCAGGGGTAAGGATAGCAATCAGCCCCAGCATTTT. Its translation is CASSFDARGKDSNQPQHF.

Here the CDR3 reads CASSPRQGPSYEQYF. CDR3 nucleotide sequence: TGTGCCAGCAGTCCCCGACAGGGTCCCTCCTACGAGCAGTACTTC. The chain joins TRBV3-1 (or the pseudogene TRBV3-2) to TRBJ2-7, with TRBD1 matching over 7 bases. The trim removed 6 bases at V and 0 bases at J, leaving 8 bases unmatched. The CDR3 totals 15 residues. In germline, CDR1 is LGHDT, CDR2 YNNKEL (reference sequence).

The V and J genes are TRBV6-4 and TRBJ2-7; 9 positions match TRBD2. CDR1 MRHNA and CDR2 SNTAGT come from the germline V gene. Trimming at V came to 6 bases and at J to 3 bases, leaving 18 bases not matched to a gene. The CDR3 runs 18 residues. CDR3 loop: CASSLSGSVVGLIYEQYF. In DNA, the CDR3 is TGTGCCAGCAGCCTTAGCGGGAGCGTTGTTGGGTTAATCTACGAGCAGTACTTC.

The chain links TRBV25-1 to TRBJ1-1; 8 bases align to TRBD1. J gave up 5 bases and V 1 base, and 6 bases lay outside the gene matches. CDR1 MGHDK and CDR2 SYGVNS come from the germline V gene. The CDR3 contains 15 residues. The CDR3 spells CASSESGRGRTEAFF. CDR3 sequence (DNA): TGTGCCAGCAGTGAATCGGGCAGGGGGCGTACTGAAGCTTTCTTT.

The rearrangement uses TRBV14 and TRBJ1-4; 8 bases match TRBD1. Germline loops: CDR1 SGHDN, CDR2 FVKESK. The CDR3 is 15 residues long. The V and J ends lost 4 bases and 8 bases, in that order; junction bases with no gene match: 9. The CDR3 bases are TGTGCCAGCAGCCCGTGGACAGGGTCACACGAAAAACTGTTTTTT. Its translation is CASSPWTGSHEKLFF.

Written as DNA, the CDR3 is TGCGCCAGCAGCTCCTGGGACAGACCCTACGAGCAGTACTTC. Residues: CASSSWDRPYEQYF. V and J are TRBV5-1 and TRBJ2-7; 7 bases map to TRBD1. Unmatched junction bases numbered 5, after V lost 3 bases and J lost 2 bases. The CDR3 extends over 14 amino acids. Germline V gene lookup returns CDR1 SGHRS and CDR2 YFSETQ. Filled out from reference TRBV5-1 and TRBJ2-7, the complete variable domain reads KAGVTQTPRYLIKTRGQQVTLSCSPISGHRSVSWYQQTPGQGLQFLFEYFSETQRNKGNFPGRFSGRQFSNSRSEMNVSTLELGDSALYLCASSSWDRPYEQYFGPGTRLTVT.

The chain recombines TRBV5-4 with TRBJ1-4; 8 nucleotides align to TRBD1. CDR1 and CDR2 (germline): SGHNT, YYREEE (reference sequence). The CDR3 runs to 15 residues. V lost 4 bases to trimming and J lost 8 bases; unmatched junction nucleotides: 10. The CDR3 region is CASSLTGQGGEKLFF. CDR3 in DNA: TGTGCCAGCAGCCTTACCGGACAGGGTGGCGAAAAACTGTTTTTT.